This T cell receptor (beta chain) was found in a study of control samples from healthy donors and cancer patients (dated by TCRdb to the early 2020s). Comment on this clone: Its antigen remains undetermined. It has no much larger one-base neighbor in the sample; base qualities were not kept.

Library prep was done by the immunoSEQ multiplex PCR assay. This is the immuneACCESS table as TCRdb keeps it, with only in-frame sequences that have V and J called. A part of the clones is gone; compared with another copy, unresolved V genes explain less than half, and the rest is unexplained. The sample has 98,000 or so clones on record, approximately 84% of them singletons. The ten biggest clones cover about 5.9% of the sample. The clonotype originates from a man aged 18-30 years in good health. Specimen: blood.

CDR3 loop: CASSQNSGGGLGEKLFF. The DNA sequence is as follows: TGCGCCAGCAGCCAAAACTCCGGCGGGGGTTTGGGTGAAAAACTGTTTTTT. The receptor chain draws on TRBV4-1 and TRBJ1-4, with a weak D call of TRBD1 (5 bases match). V and J are truncated by 2 bases and 7 bases respectively, leaving an intervening sequence of 20 bases. From the cysteine up to the phenylalanine, the CDR3 has a length of 17 residues. Only the CDR3 DNA is retained, 51 bases long and in frame from the first base. The germline V gene encodes CDR1 MGHRA and CDR2 YSYEKL.